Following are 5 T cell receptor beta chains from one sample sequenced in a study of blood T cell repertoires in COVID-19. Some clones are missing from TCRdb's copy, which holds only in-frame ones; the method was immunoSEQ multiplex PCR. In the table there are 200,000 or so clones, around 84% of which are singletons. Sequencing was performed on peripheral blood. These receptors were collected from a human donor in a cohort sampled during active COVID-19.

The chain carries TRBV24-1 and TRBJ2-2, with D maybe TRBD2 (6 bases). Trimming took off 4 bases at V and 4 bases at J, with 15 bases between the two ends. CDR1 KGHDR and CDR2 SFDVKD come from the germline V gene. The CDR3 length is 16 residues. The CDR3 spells CATSDSGARGTGELFF. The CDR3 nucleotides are TGTGCCACCAGTGACTCCGGAGCGCGGGGCACCGGGGAGCTGTTTTTT.

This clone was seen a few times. The CDR3 loop is CASSFADNYGYTF. CDR3 nucleotides: TGTGCCAGCAGCTTTGCAGATAACTATGGCTACACCTTC. J is TRBJ1-2 and V is TRBV7-9; D remains unclear. Germline CDR1 is SEHNR and CDR2 is FQNEAQ (reference sequence). The V end lost 3 bases, the J end lost 1 base, and 6 bases lay between the germline ends. The CDR3 is 13 residues long. Together with reference TRBV7-9 and TRBJ1-2, the CDR3 gives the full variable domain: DTGVSQNPRHKITKRGQNVTFRCDPISEHNRLYWYRQTLGQGPEFLTYFQNEAQLEKSRLLSDRFSAERPKGSFSTLEIQRTEQGDSAMYLCASSFADNYGYTFGSGTRLTVV.

The CDR3 loop reads CASSVGGQGTEAFF. The CDR3, as DNA: TGTGCCAGCAGTGTCGGGGGACAGGGCACTGAAGCTTTCTTT. J is TRBJ1-1 and V is TRBV2; 9 bases line up with TRBD1. The germline gives CDR1 SNHLY, CDR2 FYNNEI. The CDR3 spans 14 residues. Trimming at V came to 4 bases and at J to 4 bases, leaving 4 bases not matched to a gene.

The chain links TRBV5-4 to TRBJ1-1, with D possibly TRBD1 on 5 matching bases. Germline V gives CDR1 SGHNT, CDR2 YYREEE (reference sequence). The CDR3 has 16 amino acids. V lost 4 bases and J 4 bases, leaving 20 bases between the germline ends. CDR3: CASSLDGGVIGTEAFF. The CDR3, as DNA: TGTGCCAGCAGCCTGGACGGGGGGGTTATAGGCACTGAAGCTTTCTTT.

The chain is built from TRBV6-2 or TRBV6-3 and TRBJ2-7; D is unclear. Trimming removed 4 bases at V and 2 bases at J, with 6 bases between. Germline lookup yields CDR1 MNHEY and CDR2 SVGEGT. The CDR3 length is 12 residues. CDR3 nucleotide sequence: TGTGCCAGCAGTTTCCCAGCCTACGAGCAGTACTTC. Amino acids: CASSFPAYEQYF.